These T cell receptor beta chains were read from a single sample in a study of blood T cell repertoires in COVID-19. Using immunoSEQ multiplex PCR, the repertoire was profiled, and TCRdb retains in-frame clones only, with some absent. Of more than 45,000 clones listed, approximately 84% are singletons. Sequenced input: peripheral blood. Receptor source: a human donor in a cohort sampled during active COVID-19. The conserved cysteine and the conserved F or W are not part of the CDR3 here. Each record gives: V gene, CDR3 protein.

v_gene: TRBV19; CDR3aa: ASSMGELGGGQPQH
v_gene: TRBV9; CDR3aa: ASSQGEGFNTEAF
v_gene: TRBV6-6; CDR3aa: ATYSGTSGSNEQF
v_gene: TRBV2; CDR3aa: ASGTGRGYT
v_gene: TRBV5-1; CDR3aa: ASSPAGTGVMRSNYEQY
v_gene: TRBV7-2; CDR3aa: ASSYTSGGNIQY
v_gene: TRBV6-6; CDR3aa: ASTGFNQPQH
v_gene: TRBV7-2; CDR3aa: ASSLRGGEDTQY
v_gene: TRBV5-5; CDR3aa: ASSPQREVLDEQF
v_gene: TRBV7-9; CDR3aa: ASSQGGRSDYGYT
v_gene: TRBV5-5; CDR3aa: ASSSDRSYEQY
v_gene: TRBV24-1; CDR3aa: ATSEVGAGMDTQY
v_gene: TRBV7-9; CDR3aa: ASSLGGGTRTDTQY
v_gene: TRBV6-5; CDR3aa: ASRRLAGGWEQY
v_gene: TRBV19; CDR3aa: ASSLTGEVVEQY
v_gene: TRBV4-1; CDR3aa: ASSQGTRVTGDGEQF
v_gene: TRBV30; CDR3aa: AWTGKGNTEAF
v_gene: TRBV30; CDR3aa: AWSWGQGVNEQY
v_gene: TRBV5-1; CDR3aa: ASSLAHTSGGELF
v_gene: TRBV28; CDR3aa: ASSYGGRNQPQH
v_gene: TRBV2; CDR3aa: ASRQTRGNNSPLH
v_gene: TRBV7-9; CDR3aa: ASTLHGTGGTGELF
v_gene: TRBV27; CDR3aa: ASSLPDGGSEQY
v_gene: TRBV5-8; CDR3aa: ASSLAKGALGVAF
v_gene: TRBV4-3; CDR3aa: ASSQDSRGGEQY
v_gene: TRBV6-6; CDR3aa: ASSYYATGGDLH
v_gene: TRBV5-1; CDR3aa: ASSLAGETGEQY
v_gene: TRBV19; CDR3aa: ASSPTSGGQETQY
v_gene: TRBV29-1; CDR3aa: SVKLPTGGSTEAF
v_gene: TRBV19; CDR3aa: ASSLARGRAIREQY
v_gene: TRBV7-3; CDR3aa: ASRTFAVAGNLF
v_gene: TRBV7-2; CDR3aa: ASSLDRDRVLRGYT
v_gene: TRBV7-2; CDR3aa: ASSLRVASEISYEQY
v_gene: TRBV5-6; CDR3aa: ASSLGTGVKATEAF
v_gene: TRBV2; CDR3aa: ASSGTAGNTIY
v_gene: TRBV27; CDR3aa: ASSNQGDTEAF
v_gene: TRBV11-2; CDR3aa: ASSISGSGTGELF
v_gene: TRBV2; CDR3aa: ASKRDGGATGELF
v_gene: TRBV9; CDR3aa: ASSARQGGTEAF
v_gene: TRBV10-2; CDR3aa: ASGITGYEQY
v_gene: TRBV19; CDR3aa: ASTSGAGQPQH
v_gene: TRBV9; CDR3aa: ASSVKALSTDTQY
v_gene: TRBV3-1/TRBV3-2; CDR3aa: ASGLPRTQY
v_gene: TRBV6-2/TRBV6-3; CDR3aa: ASSPGLNYGYT
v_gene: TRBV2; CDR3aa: ASRKGQVTGELF